These T cell receptor beta chains were read from a single sample in a study of identical twins. TCRdb ran MiXCR on the 5' RACE reads and lists one entry per CDR3 protein. The sample yields roughly 350,000 distinct CDR3 sequences, around an eighth seen once. These data are also associated with another study on yellow fever vaccine responses in identical twins.

Sequencing was carried out using CD8+ T cells sorted from blood. The receptor set was obtained from a woman aged 18-29 years in good health. Both conserved end residues are part of each CDR3. A D gene is named only where the DNA matches it firmly. Only part of the rows carry a size: once, few, many, or a class if the clone is expanded.

v_gene: TRBV7-9; abundance: few; j_gene: TRBJ2-1; d_gene: TRBD1; CDR3nt: TGTGCCAGCAGCTATCGGCGCTCAACAGGGGCCTACAATGAGCAGTTCTTC; CDR3aa: CASSYRRSTGAYNEQFF
v_gene: TRBV6-5; abundance: few; j_gene: TRBJ1-2; d_gene: TRBD1; CDR3nt: TGTGCCAGCAGTTACGTACCGGGACAGACCGTCGGTGGCTACACCTTC; CDR3aa: CASSYVPGQTVGGYTF
v_gene: TRBV16; abundance: NA; j_gene: TRBJ2-3; d_gene: TRBD2; CDR3nt: TGTGCCAGCAGCCAAAATCTCGGGACTAGCGGTACAGATACGCAGTATTTT; CDR3aa: CASSQNLGTSGTDTQYF
v_gene: TRBV6-1; abundance: NA; j_gene: TRBJ2-3; d_gene: TRBD2; CDR3nt: TGTGCCAGCAGCAGACTAGCGGGAGAGTTTGAAGATACGCAGTATTTT; CDR3aa: CASSRLAGEFEDTQYF
v_gene: TRBV12-3/TRBV12-4; abundance: few; j_gene: TRBJ2-1; d_gene: TRBD2; CDR3nt: TGTGCCAGCAGTTTAATCCTAGCGGGGGGATCTGAGCAGTTCTTC; CDR3aa: CASSLILAGGSEQFF
v_gene: TRBV19; abundance: few; j_gene: TRBJ2-7; d_gene: NA; CDR3nt: TGTGCCAGTAGTATCTCGTTGTCCTACGAGCAGTACTTC; CDR3aa: CASSISLSYEQYF
v_gene: TRBV10-3; abundance: few; j_gene: TRBJ2-3; d_gene: NA; CDR3nt: TGTGCCATTCAGGTCACTGGGGGGAGCACAGATACGCAGTATTTT; CDR3aa: CAIQVTGGSTDTQYF
v_gene: TRBV9; abundance: few; j_gene: TRBJ2-1; d_gene: NA; CDR3nt: TGTGCCAGCAGCGTAGCGAGTGCACCTGGTGAGCAGTTCTTC; CDR3aa: CASSVASAPGEQFF
v_gene: TRBV6-1; abundance: many; j_gene: TRBJ2-1; d_gene: NA; CDR3nt: TGTGCCAGCAGTGAAGAGAACGGGTCACCGAATGAGCAGTTCTTC; CDR3aa: CASSEENGSPNEQFF
v_gene: TRBV7-9; abundance: NA; j_gene: TRBJ2-7; d_gene: NA; CDR3nt: TGTGCCAGCAGCCCCCGGGACCACCCCTACGAGCAGTACTTC; CDR3aa: CASSPRDHPYEQYF
v_gene: TRBV20-1; abundance: NA; j_gene: TRBJ2-7; d_gene: TRBD2; CDR3nt: TGCAGTGCTCTCCCCGGGACTAGCGGGAACTACGAGCAGTACTTC; CDR3aa: CSALPGTSGNYEQYF
v_gene: TRBV7-9; abundance: many; j_gene: TRBJ2-3; d_gene: NA; CDR3nt: TGTGCCAGCAGCTCCCTCGAACTGGGGATGCTACCAGATACGCAGTATTTT; CDR3aa: CASSSLELGMLPDTQYF
v_gene: TRBV5-5; abundance: many; j_gene: TRBJ2-3; d_gene: TRBD1; CDR3nt: TGTGCCAGCAGCTTCCTGGACAGGGGCAGGAATACGCAGTATTTT; CDR3aa: CASSFLDRGRNTQYF
v_gene: TRBV13; abundance: many; j_gene: TRBJ2-3; d_gene: NA; CDR3nt: TGTGCCAGCAGCTTCACTAGCTCCGCAGATACGCAGTATTTT; CDR3aa: CASSFTSSADTQYF
v_gene: TRBV4-1; abundance: many; j_gene: TRBJ2-1; d_gene: NA; CDR3nt: TGCGCCAGCAGCCAGCCTGTGGGCTCCTACAATGAGCAGTTCTTC; CDR3aa: CASSQPVGSYNEQFF
v_gene: TRBV6-1; abundance: few; j_gene: TRBJ2-3; d_gene: NA; CDR3nt: TGTGCCAGCAATACACCCTATAGCACAGATACGCAGTATTTT; CDR3aa: CASNTPYSTDTQYF
v_gene: TRBV12-3/TRBV12-4; abundance: few; j_gene: TRBJ2-7; d_gene: NA; CDR3nt: TGTGCCAGCAGTAGGGCAGCCTACGAGCAGTACTTC; CDR3aa: CASSRAAYEQYF
v_gene: TRBV27; abundance: few; j_gene: TRBJ2-3; d_gene: NA; CDR3nt: TGTGCCAGCAGTCCCGTCAGAGTGAAGGCAGATACGCAGTATTTT; CDR3aa: CASSPVRVKADTQYF
v_gene: TRBV6-5; abundance: few; j_gene: TRBJ2-2; d_gene: NA; CDR3nt: TGTGCCAGCAGTTACTCAGGGAAAGGCGGGGAGCTGTTTTTT; CDR3aa: CASSYSGKGGELFF
v_gene: TRBV6-5; abundance: NA; j_gene: TRBJ1-1; d_gene: NA; CDR3nt: TGTGCCAGCAGTTACAGTAGAGGTTCTGAAGCTTTCTTT; CDR3aa: CASSYSRGSEAFF
v_gene: TRBV28; abundance: NA; j_gene: TRBJ2-3; d_gene: TRBD2; CDR3nt: TGTGCCAGCAGTTTCATACGGCCGGGACTAGCGGGGGGGCGCAGCACAGATACGCAGTATTTT; CDR3aa: CASSFIRPGLAGGRSTDTQYF
v_gene: TRBV28; abundance: few; j_gene: TRBJ1-6; d_gene: NA; CDR3nt: TGTGCCAGCAGTTCCGCGGCGAATAATTCACCCCTCCACTTT; CDR3aa: CASSSAANNSPLHF
v_gene: TRBV7-7; abundance: NA; j_gene: TRBJ2-2; d_gene: TRBD2; CDR3nt: TGTGCCAGCAGCCCCGAGGACCTAGCGGGAGTTGGCACCGGGGAGCTGTTTTTT; CDR3aa: CASSPEDLAGVGTGELFF
v_gene: TRBV3-1; abundance: few; j_gene: TRBJ2-1; d_gene: TRBD2; CDR3nt: TGTGCCAGCAGCCAAGATTTCCCAGCGGGACACAATGAGCAGTTCTTC; CDR3aa: CASSQDFPAGHNEQFF
v_gene: TRBV4-1; abundance: many; j_gene: TRBJ2-7; d_gene: NA; CDR3nt: TGCGCCAGCAGCCAAAGGGGGGGCTACGAGCAGTACTTC; CDR3aa: CASSQRGGYEQYF
v_gene: TRBV5-5; abundance: NA; j_gene: TRBJ2-1; d_gene: NA; CDR3nt: TGTGCCAGCAGCTTGACAGGGTGGGATGAGCAGTTCTTC; CDR3aa: CASSLTGWDEQFF
v_gene: TRBV11-2; abundance: few; j_gene: TRBJ2-5; d_gene: NA; CDR3nt: TGTGCCAGCAGCTTAGACGTCAATCACGGGGAGACCCAGTACTTC; CDR3aa: CASSLDVNHGETQYF
v_gene: TRBV12-3/TRBV12-4; abundance: many; j_gene: TRBJ1-2; d_gene: NA; CDR3nt: TGTGCCAGCAGACAGTTGGATGGCTACACCTTC; CDR3aa: CASRQLDGYTF
v_gene: TRBV27; abundance: once; j_gene: TRBJ2-2; d_gene: NA; CDR3nt: TGTGCCAGCAGTTTTAAGATGTCAGGGGCCGGGGAGCTGTTTTTT; CDR3aa: CASSFKMSGAGELFF
v_gene: TRBV18; abundance: once; j_gene: TRBJ2-7; d_gene: NA; CDR3nt: TGTGCCAGCTCTCCCCCCGTTGGGAACGAGCAGTACTTC; CDR3aa: CASSPPVGNEQYF
v_gene: TRBV19; abundance: NA; j_gene: TRBJ1-5; d_gene: NA; CDR3nt: TGTGCCAGTAGCTCCTGGACCGCTAATCAGCCCCAGCATTTT; CDR3aa: CASSSWTANQPQHF
v_gene: TRBV12-3/TRBV12-4; abundance: NA; j_gene: TRBJ2-5; d_gene: TRBD2; CDR3nt: TGTGCCAGCAAAAGTCCGGGACTAGCGGGATTCGAGACCCAGTACTTC; CDR3aa: CASKSPGLAGFETQYF
v_gene: TRBV3-1; abundance: NA; j_gene: TRBJ2-7; d_gene: NA; CDR3nt: TGTGCCAGCAGCCCCCAGAAGGGTTATTCCGCGGTCACTGTCTACTTC; CDR3aa: CASSPQKGYSAVTVYF
v_gene: TRBV7-9; abundance: many; j_gene: TRBJ1-1; d_gene: NA; CDR3nt: TGCGCCAGCAGCTTTCGGGGGGAAGCTTTCTTT; CDR3aa: CASSFRGEAFF
v_gene: TRBV7-2; abundance: few; j_gene: TRBJ1-1; d_gene: NA; CDR3nt: TGTGCCAGCAGCTTAGTTCCGTGGAACACTGAAGCTTTCTTT; CDR3aa: CASSLVPWNTEAFF
v_gene: TRBV20-1; abundance: NA; j_gene: TRBJ2-3; d_gene: NA; CDR3nt: TGCTGTGCTAGACATATCAAGGGGGAGGGAGGTAGGGCAGATACGCAGTATTTT; CDR3aa: CCARHIKGEGGRADTQYF
v_gene: TRBV6-1; abundance: NA; j_gene: TRBJ2-5; d_gene: TRBD2; CDR3nt: TGTGCCAGCAGCCTGACCGGGACTAGCGGGGGGGTAGGCCAGTACTTC; CDR3aa: CASSLTGTSGGVGQYF
v_gene: TRBV12-3/TRBV12-4; abundance: many; j_gene: TRBJ2-1; d_gene: TRBD2; CDR3nt: TGTGCCAGCCGACCCAGCGGGAGGGCCTACAATGAGCAGTTCTTC; CDR3aa: CASRPSGRAYNEQFF
v_gene: TRBV11-1; abundance: NA; j_gene: TRBJ2-5; d_gene: TRBD2; CDR3nt: TGTGCCAGCAGCGCCCGTGGGGGGAAGCGGGAGGTTCGAGAGACCCAGTACTTC; CDR3aa: CASSARGGKREVRETQYF
v_gene: TRBV2; abundance: few; j_gene: TRBJ2-3; d_gene: NA; CDR3nt: TGTGCCAGCAGTGAGGGGGCAGCTAGCACAGATACGCAGTATTTT; CDR3aa: CASSEGAASTDTQYF
v_gene: TRBV21-1; abundance: few; j_gene: TRBJ1-2; d_gene: NA; CDR3nt: TGTGCCAGCACGGGGATAGACTATGGCTACACCTTC; CDR3aa: CASTGIDYGYTF
v_gene: TRBV7-9; abundance: NA; j_gene: TRBJ2-7; d_gene: NA; CDR3nt: TGTGCCAGCAGCTTAGGTGGGGGGTTCCAGACCTACGAGCAGTACTTC; CDR3aa: CASSLGGGFQTYEQYF
v_gene: TRBV28; abundance: few; j_gene: TRBJ2-3; d_gene: NA; CDR3nt: TGTGCCAGCACCACTCCGTCCGGTACGCAGTATTTT; CDR3aa: CASTTPSGTQYF
v_gene: TRBV10-3; abundance: NA; j_gene: TRBJ2-1; d_gene: TRBD1; CDR3nt: TGTGCCCTTGGGACAGAGGGTTACAATGAGCAGTTCTTC; CDR3aa: CALGTEGYNEQFF
v_gene: TRBV6-2/TRBV6-3; abundance: NA; j_gene: TRBJ2-1; d_gene: TRBD2; CDR3nt: TGTGCCAGCAGTTACCTAGAGACTAGCGGGACCCACAATGAGCAGTTCTTC; CDR3aa: CASSYLETSGTHNEQFF
v_gene: TRBV12-3/TRBV12-4; abundance: many; j_gene: TRBJ1-1; d_gene: NA; CDR3nt: TGTGCCAGCAGTTTTGGTTACTCGGGTTTGGCTGAAGCTTTCTTT; CDR3aa: CASSFGYSGLAEAFF
v_gene: TRBV6-2/TRBV6-3; abundance: NA; j_gene: TRBJ2-1; d_gene: NA; CDR3nt: TGTGCCAGCATCTCGGGGGACAATGAGCAGTTCTTC; CDR3aa: CASISGDNEQFF
v_gene: TRBV7-9; abundance: many; j_gene: TRBJ2-1; d_gene: NA; CDR3nt: TGTGCCAGCAGCTTAGCGGGAGAGATCTACAATGAGCAGTTCTTC; CDR3aa: CASSLAGEIYNEQFF
v_gene: TRBV4-1; abundance: many; j_gene: TRBJ2-5; d_gene: NA; CDR3nt: TGCGCCAGCAGTAACAGTAAGACCACGGTGGGGGCCCAGTACTTC; CDR3aa: CASSNSKTTVGAQYF
v_gene: TRBV12-3/TRBV12-4; abundance: many; j_gene: TRBJ2-7; d_gene: NA; CDR3nt: TGTGCCAGCAGTCGTGCTCCTTCCGAGCAGTACTTC; CDR3aa: CASSRAPSEQYF
v_gene: TRBV3-1; abundance: NA; j_gene: TRBJ1-1; d_gene: NA; CDR3nt: TGTGCCAGCAGCCAAGTCCCCTACAGACAGCCTAAAGACACTGAAGCTTTCTTT; CDR3aa: CASSQVPYRQPKDTEAFF
v_gene: TRBV20-1; abundance: few; j_gene: TRBJ1-5; d_gene: TRBD1; CDR3nt: TGCAGTGCTAGGAACAGGGGTCTGGGCAATCAGCCCCAGCATTTT; CDR3aa: CSARNRGLGNQPQHF